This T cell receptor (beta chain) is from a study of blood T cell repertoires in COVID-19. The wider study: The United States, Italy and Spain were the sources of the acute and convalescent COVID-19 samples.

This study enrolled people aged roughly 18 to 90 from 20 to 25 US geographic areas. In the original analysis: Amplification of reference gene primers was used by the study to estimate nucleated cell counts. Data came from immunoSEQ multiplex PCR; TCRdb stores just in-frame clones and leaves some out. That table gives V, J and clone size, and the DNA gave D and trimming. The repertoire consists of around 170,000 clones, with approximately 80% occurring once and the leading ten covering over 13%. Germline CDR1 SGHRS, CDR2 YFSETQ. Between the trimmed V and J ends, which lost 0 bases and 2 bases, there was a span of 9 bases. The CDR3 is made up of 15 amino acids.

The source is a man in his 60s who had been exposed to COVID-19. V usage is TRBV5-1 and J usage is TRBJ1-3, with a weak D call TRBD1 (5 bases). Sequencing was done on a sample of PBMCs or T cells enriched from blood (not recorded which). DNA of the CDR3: TGCGCCAGCAGCTTGGGGCCGGGGGCTGGAAACACCATATATTTT. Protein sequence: CASSLGPGAGNTIYF.